The rows below give T cell receptor beta chains drawn from one sample of a study of CD8 T cells in Susac syndrome. TCRdb passed the immunoSEQ multiplex PCR reads through MiXCR, listing each CDR3 protein once. This sample has some 180,000 distinct CDR3 sequences, with just under 95% found just once. Sequenced material: CD4+ T cells from PBMCs. The receptors were sampled from a human donor with Susac syndrome. Each CDR3 is given with its conserved first and last residue. Fields, in order: D gene, V gene, clone size, J gene, CDR3 DNA, CDR3 protein. A D gene is named only where the DNA matches it firmly. Clone size, where shown, is once, few, many, or a class for clones that have expanded.

D gene: NA; V gene: TRBV20-1; clone size: few; J gene: TRBJ2-7; CDR3 DNA: TGCAGTGCTAGAGCAAGGACCGATTCCAACGAGCAGTACTTC; CDR3 protein: CSARARTDSNEQYF
D gene: NA; V gene: TRBV11-2; clone size: NA; J gene: TRBJ1-1; CDR3 DNA: TGTGCCAGCAGCTCCCGTCCCCCGAACACTGAAGCTTTCTTT; CDR3 protein: CASSSRPPNTEAFF
D gene: NA; V gene: TRBV10-3; clone size: NA; J gene: TRBJ1-5; CDR3 DNA: TGTGCCATCAGGGACGGAGGTAGCAATCAGCCCCAGCATTTT; CDR3 protein: CAIRDGGSNQPQHF
D gene: NA; V gene: TRBV29-1; clone size: NA; J gene: TRBJ2-3; CDR3 DNA: TGCAGCGTTGTGTTCGGAGATACGCAGTATTTT; CDR3 protein: CSVVFGDTQYF
D gene: TRBD1; V gene: TRBV20-1; clone size: NA; J gene: TRBJ2-3; CDR3 DNA: TGCAGTGCTACAGGACAGGGGACGCCAGATACGCAGTATTTT; CDR3 protein: CSATGQGTPDTQYF
D gene: NA; V gene: TRBV14; clone size: NA; J gene: TRBJ2-7; CDR3 DNA: TGTGCCAGCAGCCTAACCTGGGGCGGTAACGAGCAGTACTTC; CDR3 protein: CASSLTWGGNEQYF
D gene: NA; V gene: TRBV7-6; clone size: NA; J gene: TRBJ2-6; CDR3 DNA: TGTGCCAGCAGCTTAGCGAAATTTGCTGGGGCCAACGTCCTGACTTTC; CDR3 protein: CASSLAKFAGANVLTF
D gene: NA; V gene: TRBV20-1; clone size: NA; J gene: TRBJ2-7; CDR3 DNA: TGCAGTGCGCCCACGGAAAGTTCCGCCTACGAGCAGTACTTC; CDR3 protein: CSAPTESSAYEQYF
D gene: TRBD2; V gene: TRBV20-1; clone size: once; J gene: TRBJ2-3; CDR3 DNA: TGCAGTGCTATCACTAGCGGGGGGACAGATACGCAGTATTTT; CDR3 protein: CSAITSGGTDTQYF
D gene: TRBD1; V gene: TRBV29-1; clone size: NA; J gene: TRBJ1-2; CDR3 DNA: TGCAGCGTTGGGTCGGGACAGGGGTACTATGGCTACACCTTC; CDR3 protein: CSVGSGQGYYGYTF
D gene: NA; V gene: TRBV20-1; clone size: NA; J gene: TRBJ2-1; CDR3 DNA: TGCAGTGCTCCAAAGGGGACCGGTTGGATTTTCAATGAGCAGTTCTTC; CDR3 protein: CSAPKGTGWIFNEQFF
D gene: TRBD2; V gene: TRBV29-1; clone size: NA; J gene: TRBJ2-1; CDR3 DNA: TGCAGCGTTGAAGATTCCCCTAGCGGGAGGTACAATGAGCAGTTCTTC; CDR3 protein: CSVEDSPSGRYNEQFF
D gene: TRBD2; V gene: TRBV5-4; clone size: few; J gene: TRBJ2-3; CDR3 DNA: TGTGCCAGCAGCTTGCTAATGGGGACTACTAGCACAGATACGCAGTATTTT; CDR3 protein: CASSLLMGTTSTDTQYF
D gene: TRBD2; V gene: TRBV20-1; clone size: NA; J gene: TRBJ2-5; CDR3 DNA: TGCAGTGCCCAAGATAGGGGGACTAGCGGGCAACAAGAGACCCAGTACTTC; CDR3 protein: CSAQDRGTSGQQETQYF
D gene: NA; V gene: TRBV19; clone size: NA; J gene: TRBJ1-5; CDR3 DNA: TGTGCCAGTAGTATCGGACGGAATAGCAATCAGCCCCAGCATTTT; CDR3 protein: CASSIGRNSNQPQHF
D gene: TRBD1; V gene: TRBV19; clone size: NA; J gene: TRBJ2-5; CDR3 DNA: TGTGCCAGTAGTACCTCAGGACAGGGGGCAGGCGAGACCCAGTACTTC; CDR3 protein: CASSTSGQGAGETQYF
D gene: NA; V gene: TRBV5-1; clone size: NA; J gene: TRBJ2-7; CDR3 DNA: TGCGCCAGCAGCTTGGCGGGGCAGGGTTCCCACGAGCAGTACTTC; CDR3 protein: CASSLAGQGSHEQYF